This T cell receptor beta chain was identified in a study of monozygotic twins with inflammatory bowel disease. CDR3 length: 15 amino acids. Germline V gives CDR1 MNHNS, CDR2 SASEGT. Molecular identifiers with 6-nucleotide sample barcodes were added during cDNA synthesis via template switching. No DNA is given; TCRdb re-called the 5' RACE reads and lists each CDR3 protein once. The sample features 200,000 to 250,000 distinct CDR3 sequences, with 1.5% to 2% in its top ten. The TCR comes from a human donor with ulcerative colitis or Crohn's disease, or a healthy co-twin of an affected twin (not recorded which). The sequencing input was blood. The chain is built from TRBV6-1 and TRBJ2-1; the TRBD2 assignment by TCRdb is unverifiable without DNA. The CDR3 region is CASSQDLAGGVRQFF.